The sequence of this T cell receptor (beta chain) was determined in a study of cytomegalovirus exposure and HLA in healthy donors. Findings and caveats of the study: Per published accounts, TCR beta sequences correctly predicted the HLA-A and HLA-B alleles of most subjects. Presence/absence analyses assumed roughly uniform sequencing depth across donors, which may not hold. Within a later analysis, the majority of CMV-associated TCR beta chains appeared HLA-restricted.

In regard to this clone: The antigen remains undetermined.

The V end lost 4 bases, the J end lost 6 bases, and 9 bases lay between the germline ends. The CDR3 length is 13 residues. Germline V gene data show CDR1 as ENHRY and CDR2 as SYGVKD. The PCR had 60 Vbeta and 13 Jbeta primers. The method was immunoSEQ multiplex PCR; TCRdb's version includes in-frame clones alone and lacks a portion of them. Across about 58,000 clones, the top ten clones capture less than 4% of the sample. The receptor was isolated from a male donor in good health and CMV-seronegative. J is TRBJ2-2 and V is TRBV10-3, with D possibly TRBD2 on 5 matching bases. The sequencing sample was made of PBMCs. The CDR3 nucleotides read TGTGCCATCAGTGCCCCCGGGGCCGGGGAGCTGTTTTTT. Residues: CAISAPGAGELFF.